The entry below gives a single T cell receptor beta chain sequence along with its context. Original data processing: Estimation of nucleated cell counts was performed using reference gene primer amplification. The protocol was immunoSEQ multiplex PCR, while the TCRdb copy is restricted to in-frame clones and leaves out a portion. The D gene and trimming were derived from the DNA, and the V and J assignments and clone size from that table. This sample has approximately 500,000 clones; approximately 88% occur once, and the top ten carry less than 9%. Seattle-derived patients entered the study during active infection and were followed longitudinally. The sample belongs to a study of blood T cell repertoires in COVID-19. Across the whole study: PBMCs, B-cell-depleted T cells, or T cells provided the cDNA or gDNA that made up the material.

CDR1 and CDR2 (germline): DFQATT, SNEGSKA (reference sequence). The ends were cut back, 3 bases at V and 2 bases at J, with 7 bases in the middle. This CDR3 contains 12 residues. The source material was peripheral blood. V gene TRBV20-1 combines with J gene TRBJ1-2; TRBD1 is a possible D gene (5 bases). This receptor was taken from a woman aged 45-59 years with COVID-19, enrolled during active disease. This chain's CDR3 is CSASKGNYGYTF. The CDR3 DNA reads as TGCAGTGCTAGTAAGGGGAACTATGGCTACACCTTC.